One sample yielded the 26 T cell receptor beta chains listed below, sequenced in a study of OX40 agonist ivuxolimab in advanced cancers. Some clones are missing from TCRdb's copy, which holds only in-frame ones; the method was immunoSEQ multiplex PCR. In the table there are some 26,000 clones, 70% to 90% of which are singletons. This material consisted of CD4+ or CD8+ T cells sorted from blood, taken in a trial of the OX40 agonist ivuxolimab. The source of these receptors is an adult with an advanced solid tumor such as melanoma, head and neck, liver or kidney cancer.

This clone was seen only once. The rearrangement links TRBV7-9 to TRBJ2-7; TRBD1 matches 8 bases. The J segment lost 3 bases and the V segment lost 5 bases, leaving 6 bases of the junction unmatched. The CDR3 consists of 14 residues. In germline, CDR1 is SEHNR, CDR2 FQNEAQ (reference sequence). The CDR3 nucleotides read TGTGCCAGCAGCACGACAGGGGAGGTCTACGAGCAGTACTTC. Its translation: CASSTTGEVYEQYF.

The chain links TRBV9 to TRBJ2-5; 7 bases map to TRBD1. J lost 2 bases, V lost 1 base, and 5 bases had no gene match. Germline CDR1 SGDLS, CDR2 YYNGEE. The CDR3 runs to 15 residues. The CDR3 sequence: CASSVPTGRQETQYF. Here the CDR3 DNA reads TGTGCCAGCAGCGTACCGACAGGGCGACAAGAGACCCAGTACTTC.

The CDR3, as DNA: TGTGCCAGCAGCTTAGGGACCTACAATGAGCAGTTCTTC. It translates to CASSLGTYNEQFF. This chain links TRBV7-2 with TRBJ2-1, with D uncertain. The germline CDR1 and CDR2 sequences are SGHTA and FQGNSA. CDR3 length: 13 residues. V gave up 1 base and J gave up 2 bases, with 3 bases separating them.

The rearrangement links TRBV5-4 to TRBJ2-7; D uncertain. Trimming left V 3 bases short and J 1 base short, with 8 bases between. The CDR3 loop spans 13 amino acids. Germline V gene sequence: CDR1 SGHNT, CDR2 YYREEE (reference sequence). The CDR3 protein is CASSSRNSYEQYF. The DNA of the CDR3 is TGTGCCAGCAGCTCCCGGAATTCCTACGAGCAGTACTTC.

CDR3 loop: CASSGTGYPETQYF. DNA of the CDR3: TGTGCCAGCAGTGGTACAGGGTATCCAGAGACCCAGTACTTC. The chain employs TRBV28 and TRBJ2-5, with TRBD1 as a possible D gene (6 bases). The CDR3 spans 14 residues. The V gene lost 5 bases and the J gene lost 4 bases, with 14 bases spanning the gap. CDR1 is MDHEN, CDR2 SYDVKM, per germline. Combining the CDR3 with reference TRBV28 and TRBJ2-5 gives the whole variable domain DVKVTQSSRYLVKRTGEKVFLECVQDMDHENMFWYRQDPGLGLRLIYFSYDVKMKEKGDIPEGYSVSREKKERFSLILESASTNQTSMYLCASSGTGYPETQYFGPGTRLLVL.

The V call is TRBV19, the J call TRBJ1-1; no definite D call. The germline CDR1 and CDR2 sequences are LNHDA and SQIVND (reference sequence). The CDR3 spans 12 residues. The V end was cut by 7 bases, the J end by 1 base, with 7 bases between. CDR3 coding DNA: TGTGCCAGTATTAATGGGAACACTGAAGCTTTCTTT. Its protein is CASINGNTEAFF.

The chain employs TRBV7-9 and TRBJ2-5; 8 bases align to TRBD1. The germline CDR1 and CDR2 sequences are SEHNR and FQNEAQ (reference sequence). V lost 1 base to trimming and J lost 5 bases; unmatched junction nucleotides: 9. CDR3 length: 16 residues. The CDR3 spells CASSLEPGGAGETQYF. In DNA form, the CDR3 reads TGTGCCAGCAGCTTAGAGCCAGGGGGCGCGGGGGAGACCCAGTACTTC.

In this sample, this clone turned up a few times. The chain uses TRBV30 and TRBJ2-1, with D uncertain. The V end was cut by 0 bases, the J end by 8 bases, with 11 bases between. Germline V lookup: CDR1 GTSNPN, CDR2 SVGIG (reference sequence). This CDR3 region has 13 residues. The CDR3 is CAWSVLGWDEQFF. For the CDR3, the DNA is TGTGCCTGGAGTGTATTAGGGTGGGATGAGCAGTTCTTC.

The chain employs TRBV28 and TRBJ1-3, with 9 bases aligning to TRBD1. CDR3 length: 17 amino acids. Per the germline V gene, CDR1 is MDHEN and CDR2 is SYDVKM. V lost 2 bases to trimming and J lost 3 bases; unmatched junction nucleotides: 8. The CDR3 bases are TGTGCCAGCAGTTTAGGGATGACAGGGGGTCATGGAAACACCATATATTTT. It is translated as CASSLGMTGGHGNTIYF.

The chain combines TRBV5-1 with TRBJ2-7; the D is unclear. Germline values: CDR1 SGHRS, CDR2 YFSETQ. CDR3 length equals 14 residues. Trimming took 0 bases from V and 2 from J, leaving 9 bases between them. Written as DNA, the CDR3 is TGCGCCAGCAGCTTGGTAGGGCCAACCTACGAGCAGTACTTC. It specifies CASSLVGPTYEQYF.

The rearrangement joins TRBV30 to TRBJ2-4; 8 nucleotides line up with TRBD2. V lost 0 bases, J lost 0 bases, and 4 bases stayed unmatched. The CDR3 has 16 amino acids. Germline CDR1 GTSNPN, CDR2 SVGIG (reference sequence). The CDR3 region has the DNA TGTGCCTGGAGTGTACGTAGCGGGGAAGCCAAAAACATTCAGTACTTC. It yields the protein CAWSVRSGEAKNIQYF.

The rearrangement links TRBV5-1 to TRBJ1-6, with D perhaps TRBD1 (6 bases). The V and J ends lost 4 bases and 5 bases respectively, with 13 bases between them. There are 15 residues in the CDR3. Germline V gene sequence: CDR1 SGHRS, CDR2 YFSETQ. The CDR3: CASSPEQGNNSPLHF. In nucleotides, the CDR3 is TGCGCCAGCAGCCCGGAACAGGGAAATAATTCACCCCTCCACTTT.

This clone appeared a single time. The rearrangement joins TRBV4-2 to TRBJ2-7, with D perhaps matching TRBD2 (6 bases). Trimming cost V 0 bases and J 3 bases, with 6 bases left between them. The CDR3 consists of 13 residues. Germline V gives CDR1 LGHNA, CDR2 YNFKEQ. CDR3 nucleotide sequence: TGTGCCAGCAGCCAAGAGGGGGGCTACGAGCAGTACTTC. Amino acids: CASSQEGGYEQYF.

The chain couples TRBV14 to TRBJ2-7; D is possibly TRBD1 (6 bases). The CDR3 is made up of 15 amino acids. The germline V gene encodes CDR1 SGHDN and CDR2 FVKESK. Trimming pared 1 base from V and 2 bases from J, leaving 12 bases between. The CDR3 sequence is CASSQADRYTYEQYF. Here the CDR3 DNA reads TGTGCCAGCAGCCAAGCGGACAGATACACCTACGAGCAGTACTTC.

The CDR3 spells CASGLVLGTSVYEQYF. The CDR3 nucleotides read TGTGCTAGTGGTTTGGTCCTAGGGACTAGCGTCTACGAGCAGTACTTC. The genes are TRBV12-5 and TRBJ2-7; TRBD2 matches at 10 bases. Germline CDR1 is LGHNT and CDR2 is FRNRAP. The CDR3 totals 16 residues. V trimming: 0 bases; J trimming: 3 bases; junction bases outside the gene matches: 5.

The chain is built from TRBV7-2 and TRBJ2-1; 7 bases match TRBD2. This CDR3 comprises 17 residues. Trimming took 5 bases from V and 4 from J; bases not matched to a gene: 14. Germline V gene data show CDR1 as SGHTA and CDR2 as FQGNSA. The DNA of the CDR3 is TGTGCCAGCAGCCCATGGACGCGGGAGAGGCGATACAATGAGCAGTTCTTC. Its translation: CASSPWTRERRYNEQFF.

This clone has just one count. The V and J genes are TRBV7-9 and TRBJ1-5; D gene uncertain. Germline V gene lookup returns CDR1 SEHNR and CDR2 FQNEAQ (reference sequence). The length of the CDR3 is 15 residues. V was pared by 5 bases and J by 0 bases, with 11 bases between. In DNA, the CDR3 is TGTGCCAGCAGCCCCGGGATCCATAGCAATCAGCCCCAGCATTTT. Its translation is CASSPGIHSNQPQHF.

The chain carries TRBV11-2 and TRBJ2-2, with D possibly TRBD1 on 5 matching bases. Germline assignment: CDR1 SGHAT and CDR2 FQNNGV. V was clipped by 6 bases and J by 4 bases, with 9 bases between them. The CDR3 extends over 13 amino acids. The CDR3 DNA is TGTGCCAGCAGGCTAAGGGGCACCGGGGAGCTGTTTTTT. Protein product: CASRLRGTGELFF.

This rearrangement joins TRBV29-1 to TRBJ2-1, with 14 bases lining up with TRBD2. Per germline, CDR1 SQVTM and CDR2 ANQGSEA. The CDR3 runs to 16 residues. The V segment lost 3 bases and the J segment 15 bases; nucleotides outside the gene matches: 16. CDR3 DNA: TGCAGCGTTGATTTCCTTGCGACTAGCGGGGGGGACGACCGGTTCTTC. It is translated as CSVDFLATSGGDDRFF.

The genes are TRBV12-5 and TRBJ1-5, with D possibly TRBD1 on 6 matching bases. CDR3 length equals 14 residues. Germline values: CDR1 LGHNT, CDR2 FRNRAP. V was clipped by 7 bases and J by 4 bases, with 14 bases between them. The CDR3 region is CASAYGDTNQPQHF. The CDR3 bases are TGTGCTAGTGCTTACGGGGACACAAATCAGCCCCAGCATTTT.

J is TRBJ2-1 and V is TRBV7-2; D may be TRBD1 (5 bases). Germline CDR1 and CDR2: SGHTA and FQGNSA. The CDR3 runs 11 residues. The chain's CDR3 is CAAAGPNEQFF. For the CDR3, the DNA is TGTGCTGCGGCAGGGCCTAATGAGCAGTTCTTC.

The rearrangement links TRBV28 to TRBJ2-1; TRBD2 aligns across 12 bases. V gave up 5 bases and J gave up 7 bases; unmatched junction bases: 9. The V gene's germline CDR1 is MDHEN and CDR2 SYDVKM. This CDR3 is 16 amino acids long. The CDR3 loop is CASSTGLAGRRNEQFF. For the CDR3, the DNA is TGTGCCAGCAGTACCGGACTAGCGGGACGACGAAATGAGCAGTTCTTC.

In its sample, this clone was seen once. J is TRBJ2-1 and V is TRBV4-1; D may be TRBD2 (6 bases). Trimming removed 5 bases from V and 6 bases from J, with 8 bases in between. The CDR3 runs to 12 residues. Looked up from germline, CDR1 is MGHRA and CDR2 is YSYEKL. The CDR3 DNA follows: TGCGCCAGCAGCTCGGGACTCAATGAGCAGTTCTTC. The encoded protein is CASSSGLNEQFF.

This clone is labeled large. The V call is TRBV4-1, the J call TRBJ1-1; D is possibly TRBD1 (6 bases). V lost 4 bases and J 5 bases, leaving 11 bases between the germline ends. The germline V gene encodes CDR1 MGHRA and CDR2 YSYEKL. This CDR3 has 13 amino acids. CDR3 bases: TGCGCCAGCAGCCTACAGGGAGAGACTGAAGCTTTCTTT. Its protein is CASSLQGETEAFF.

This rearrangement joins TRBV14 to TRBJ2-7; no reliable D call. V lost 1 base, J lost 2 bases, and 9 bases lay in between. This CDR3 contains 14 residues. In germline, CDR1 is SGHDN, CDR2 FVKESK. CDR3 sequence: CASSQASRPYEQYF. CDR3 DNA: TGTGCCAGCAGCCAAGCCAGTAGACCCTACGAGCAGTACTTC.

V is TRBV6-4 and J is TRBJ2-3; D unresolved. The germline gives CDR1 MRHNA, CDR2 SNTAGT. This CDR3 comprises 11 residues. The germline V and J ends were trimmed by 2 bases and 5 bases, with 2 bases remaining between them. CDR3 protein: CASSDGDTQYF. The CDR3 DNA is TGTGCCAGCAGTGACGGAGATACGCAGTATTTT.